This passage covers 27 T cell receptor beta chains from one sample sequenced in a study of T cell responses to AZD1222 COVID-19 vaccine. Only in-frame clones appear in the TCRdb table, and some are missing; sequencing was by immunoSEQ multiplex PCR. This sample yields some 99,000 clones, of which about 90% are seen a single time; less than 4.5% belongs to the top ten. The specimen comprised peripheral blood, sampled 28 days after the second AZD1222 dose. The receptor source for this set is an adult who received the AZD1222 COVID-19 vaccine.

This clone has only one observation. The chain combines TRBV29-1 with TRBJ2-6; TRBD2 matches at 7 bases. Per the germline V gene, CDR1 is SQVTM and CDR2 is ANQGSEA. Germline trimming cut 6 bases from V and 0 bases from J; bases unmatched to any gene: 2. The CDR3 covers 14 residues. CDR3 residues: CSVSGDSGANVLTF. The CDR3 DNA reads as TGCAGCGTGAGCGGGGACTCTGGGGCCAACGTCCTGACTTTC.

The chain links TRBV6-2 or TRBV6-3 to TRBJ1-1; D unclear. The V gene lost 5 bases and the J gene lost 3 bases, with 10 bases spanning the gap. Germline V gene lookup returns CDR1 MNHEY and CDR2 SVGEGT. This CDR3 comprises 13 residues. CDR3 DNA: TGTGCCAGCAGTGGCGGACGGTACACTGAAGCTTTCTTT. This encodes CASSGGRYTEAFF.

The rearrangement links TRBV4-2 to TRBJ2-3; maybe TRBD1 (5 bases). V was cut by 4 bases and J by 2 bases, with 10 bases left in between. The CDR3 length is 14 residues. Germline V gene sequence: CDR1 LGHNA, CDR2 YNFKEQ. The CDR3 bases are TGTGCCAGCAGCCCTGACAGATTCACAGATACGCAGTATTTT. The encoded protein is CASSPDRFTDTQYF.

This chain connects TRBV14 to TRBJ1-2, with no clear D. CDR3 size: 13 residues. Germline CDR1 is SGHDN and CDR2 is FVKESK. The germline V and J ends were trimmed by 4 bases and 8 bases, with 14 bases remaining between them. The CDR3 nucleotides are TGTGCCAGCAGCCCACAGCGTACTGGGGGCTACACCTTC. Translated: CASSPQRTGGYTF.

The rearrangement joins TRBV5-1 to TRBJ2-2, with 12 bases fitting TRBD2. V was pared by 4 bases and J by 0 bases, with 10 bases of the junction left unmatched. CDR1 and CDR2 from the germline V gene are SGHRS and YFSETQ. This CDR3 spans 19 amino acids. CDR3 nucleotide sequence: TGCGCCAGCAGCCAAACGACTAGCGGGGGCCGTGCGAACACCGGGGAGCTGTTTTTT. Its protein product is CASSQTTSGGRANTGELFF.

The rearrangement uses TRBV27 and TRBJ2-1, with TRBD2 matching over 9 bases. The V gene end was trimmed by 4 bases and the J gene end by 9 bases; junction bases not matched to a gene: 16. Germline assignment: CDR1 MNHEY and CDR2 SMNVEV (reference sequence). This CDR3 contains 17 residues. CDR3 coding DNA: TGTGCCAGCAGTTGGCTAGGGGGCGGGAGGGCCTCTGGTGAGCAGTTCTTC. Translation gives CASSWLGGGRASGEQFF.

This rearrangement joins TRBV24-1 to TRBJ1-2, with unresolved D. The CDR3 runs to 14 residues. Trimming pared 2 bases from V and 1 base from J, leaving 7 bases between. CDR1 is KGHDR and CDR2 is SFDVKD in the germline V gene. The CDR3 reads CATSDSQLNYGYTF. The CDR3 coding sequence is TGTGCCACCAGTGATTCACAGCTTAACTATGGCTACACCTTC.

The chain is built from TRBV27 and TRBJ2-7; D gene unclear. CDR3 length: 10 amino acids. Trimming stripped 4 bases from V and 2 bases from J, with 0 bases between. CDR1 MNHEY and CDR2 SMNVEV come from the germline V gene (reference sequence). The CDR3 region has the DNA TGTGCCAGCAGTTCCTACGAGCAGTACTTC. Amino acids: CASSSYEQYF.

V and J are TRBV18 and TRBJ1-1; TRBD1 might be the D (5 bases). Germline CDR1 is KGHSH and CDR2 is LQKENI. The V gene lost 3 bases and the J gene lost 0 bases, with 14 bases spanning the gap. The CDR3 extends over 16 amino acids. The CDR3 loop reads CASSPRRDSMNTEAFF. In DNA form, the CDR3 reads TGTGCCAGCTCACCTCGAAGGGACTCTATGAACACTGAAGCTTTCTTT.

The J gene is TRBJ2-5, the V gene TRBV3-1 (or the pseudogene TRBV3-2), with a tentative D call TRBD2 (5 bases). V lost 3 bases and J 9 bases, leaving 23 bases between the germline ends. Germline-derived CDR1 and CDR2 are LGHDT and YNNKEL (reference sequence). The CDR3 extends over 16 amino acids. CDR3 nucleotides: TGTGCCAGCAGCCAGCCCGGAGGCCGGTCCAAGTCGGCCCAGTACTTC. Translated, it gives CASSQPGGRSKSAQYF.

The V gene is TRBV29-1, the J gene TRBJ2-1; 13 bases map to TRBD2. V shed 6 bases and J 0 bases; nucleotides not matched to a gene: 5. Germline assignment: CDR1 SQVTM and CDR2 ANQGSEA. The CDR3 consists of 16 residues. CDR3 DNA sequence: TGCAGCGTCACCGGGACTAGCGGGATCTCCTACAATGAGCAGTTCTTC. It yields the protein CSVTGTSGISYNEQFF.

The chain links TRBV28 to TRBJ2-7; TRBD1 aligns across 12 bases. The CDR3 is made up of 14 amino acids. V was clipped by 6 bases and J by 4 bases; unmatched bases: 4. CDR1 MDHEN and CDR2 SYDVKM come from the germline V gene. The CDR3 reads CASRGTGGSYEQYF. As DNA, the CDR3 is TGTGCCAGCAGGGGGACAGGGGGCTCGTACGAGCAGTACTTC.

CDR3 in amino acids: CASSAGSGSRNEQFF. DNA for the CDR3: TGTGCCAGCAGTGCGGGCTCCGGGAGTCGGAATGAGCAGTTCTTC. The V and J genes are TRBV2 and TRBJ2-1, with TRBD2 as a possible D gene (6 bases). This CDR3 region has 15 residues. Germline V gene sequence: CDR1 SNHLY, CDR2 FYNNEI. V was trimmed by 4 bases and J by 7 bases, leaving 17 bases between them.

This clone was recorded a few times. This chain connects TRBV27 to TRBJ1-6; D might be TRBD1 (5 bases). Germline V lookup: CDR1 MNHEY, CDR2 SMNVEV (reference sequence). V lost 3 bases, J lost 7 bases, and 10 bases lay in between. The CDR3 runs to 14 residues. This chain's CDR3 is CASSLGGINSPLHF. The CDR3 DNA follows: TGTGCCAGCAGTTTGGGGGGAATCAATTCACCCCTCCACTTT.

The CDR3 DNA is TGTGCCAGCAGCGTAGGGGTCGGGACAAACTCCTACGAGCAGTACTTC. Protein product: CASSVGVGTNSYEQYF. The chain is built from TRBV9 and TRBJ2-7, with D possibly TRBD1 on 6 matching bases. Trimming shortened V by 0 bases and J by 0 bases, and 13 bases separated the two germline ends. This CDR3 has 16 amino acids. The germline CDR1 and CDR2 sequences are SGDLS and YYNGEE.

V usage is TRBV6-5 and J usage is TRBJ1-2; tentatively, D is TRBD1 (6 bases). This CDR3 has 12 residues. V lost 6 bases and J 8 bases, leaving 13 bases between the germline ends. Germline lookup yields CDR1 MNHEY and CDR2 SVGAGI. The CDR3 nucleotides read TGTGCCAGCAGCATTACAGGGAGCGGCTACACCTTC. Amino acid sequence: CASSITGSGYTF.

This clone showed up just a few times. The rearrangement links TRBV7-2 to TRBJ2-5; a weak D match, TRBD1 (6 bases). CDR3 length: 14 residues. Trimming stripped 5 bases from V and 1 base from J, with 11 bases between. The germline gives CDR1 SGHTA, CDR2 FQGNSA. This CDR3 reads CASSAQTGQETQYF. CDR3 nucleotides: TGTGCCAGCAGCGCCCAGACAGGCCAAGAGACCCAGTACTTC.

This chain connects TRBV4-3 to TRBJ2-1, with TRBD2 matching 7 bases. The CDR3 has 15 amino acids. The trim removed 0 bases at V and 9 bases at J, leaving 8 bases unmatched. Germline CDR1 is LGHNA and CDR2 is YSLEER. The chain's CDR3 is CASSQDSSGAREQFF. CDR3 bases: TGCGCCAGCAGCCAAGATTCTAGCGGAGCCCGTGAGCAGTTCTTC.

This clone has a single count. The V call is TRBV10-3, the J call TRBJ1-3; D might be TRBD1 (6 bases). The CDR3 consists of 12 residues. V lost 8 bases to trimming and J lost 2 bases, with 7 bases between them. Per the germline V gene, CDR1 is ENHRY and CDR2 is SYGVKD. For the CDR3, the DNA is TGTGCCATCGGGGACACTGGAAACACCATATATTTT. As protein: CAIGDTGNTIYF.

The chain joins TRBV27 to TRBJ1-5, with unresolved D. V dropped 3 bases and J dropped 0 bases, with 12 bases sitting between them. CDR1 and CDR2 from the germline V gene are MNHEY and SMNVEV (reference sequence). The CDR3 is 16 amino acids. Here the CDR3 DNA reads TGTGCCAGCAGTTTCGGTGGACGGGCTAGCAATCAGCCCCAGCATTTT. This gives the protein CASSFGGRASNQPQHF.

With respect to this clone: The germline gene is not matched at one end of the junction; a read error may be the cause. The chain recombines TRBV12-3 or TRBV12-4 with TRBJ2-7; TRBD1 is a possible D gene (5 bases). The CDR3 length is 13 residues. In nucleotides, the CDR3 is TGTGCCAGCAGATTAGGACAAACCTACGAGCAGTACTTC. As protein: CASRLGQTYEQYF.

The chain links TRBV6-2 or TRBV6-3 to TRBJ1-5, with D perhaps matching TRBD1 (6 bases). Germline CDR1 and CDR2: MNHEY and SVGEGT. The V and J ends lost 5 bases and 11 bases respectively, with 13 bases between them. The CDR3 has 12 amino acids. This CDR3 reads CASSNRGQAQHF. CDR3 DNA: TGTGCCAGCAGTAACCGGGGGCAAGCCCAGCATTTT.

This chain uses TRBV6-2 or TRBV6-3 with TRBJ2-1; TRBD2 is a possible D gene (6 bases). This CDR3 spans 15 amino acids. The V end was cut by 4 bases, the J end by 4 bases, with 14 bases between. CDR1 is MNHEY and CDR2 is SVGEGT in the germline V gene. The CDR3 sequence: CASSSLLGGYNEQFF. The CDR3 DNA sequence: TGTGCCAGCAGTTCCCTCCTCGGGGGATACAATGAGCAGTTCTTC.

V and J are TRBV18 and TRBJ1-1; perhaps TRBD1 as D (5 bases). From germline, CDR1 is KGHSH and CDR2 LQKENI. The CDR3 sequence is 12 residues long. Trimming cost V 2 bases and J 8 bases, with 9 bases left between them. Here the CDR3 reads CASSPTGPEAFF. The CDR3, as DNA: TGTGCCAGCTCACCAACGGGGCCCGAAGCTTTCTTT. Looking up the rest from reference TRBV18 and TRBJ1-1 gives the full variable domain: NAGVMQNPRHLVRRRGQEARLRCSPMKGHSHVYWYRQLPEEGLKFMVYLQKENIIDESGMPKERFSAEFPKEGPSILRIQQVVRGDSAAYFCASSPTGPEAFFGQGTRLTVV.

The chain uses TRBV9 and TRBJ1-2; tentatively, D is TRBD1 (5 bases). V was shortened by 3 bases and J by 3 bases, with 15 bases between the two germline ends. CDR1 is SGDLS, CDR2 YYNGEE, per germline. This CDR3 spans 15 amino acids. CDR3 protein: CASSDEGRVHYGYTF. The DNA of the CDR3 is TGTGCCAGCAGCGATGAGGGCAGGGTGCACTATGGCTACACCTTC. The entire variable domain, with the rest obtained from reference TRBV9 and TRBJ1-2, is as follows: DSGVTQTPKHLITATGQRVTLRCSPRSGDLSVYWYQQSLDQGLQFLIQYYNGEERAKGNILERFSAQQFPDLHSELNLSSLELGDSALYFCASSDEGRVHYGYTFGSGTRLTVV.

The J gene is TRBJ1-6, the V gene TRBV19; D remains ambiguous. The CDR3 is made up of 11 amino acids. Germline V lookup: CDR1 LNHDA, CDR2 SQIVND (reference sequence). Trimming took off 7 bases at V and 7 bases at J, with 5 bases between the two ends. The CDR3 loop is CASKGNSPLHF. The CDR3, as DNA: TGTGCCAGTAAAGGGAATTCACCCCTCCACTTT.

V is TRBV29-1 and J is TRBJ1-2; a possible D gene is TRBD1 (6 bases). This CDR3 comprises 11 residues. Trimming removed 5 bases at V and 5 bases at J, with 9 bases between. Looked up from germline, CDR1 is SQVTM and CDR2 is ANQGSEA. CDR3 sequence (DNA): TGCAGCGTTCCAGGGGATTATGGCTACACCTTC. This sequence encodes CSVPGDYGYTF.